These 20 T cell receptor beta chains share one sample of origin, sequenced in a study of CXCR3-negative and CXCR3-positive naive CD8 T cells. Carrying UMI labels, the TRB cDNA libraries were prepared through 5' RACE. TCRdb re-called the 5' RACE reads; every CDR3 protein appears as one record, without DNA. In total, the table holds over 50,000 distinct CDR3 sequences. Points from the study as a whole: CXCR3-positive naive cells carried more hydrophobic TRB CDR3s than CXCR3-negative naive cells did.

Their specific antigens are unknown. The specimen sequenced was naive CXCR3+ CD8+ T cells from blood. As for subset: CD45RO-CCR7+CD27+CD95- naive CD8+ T cells expressing CXCR3 (TNR3+). The source of these receptors is a human donor in good health. Some clones in this sample may be carry-over from other donors' samples.

This sequence joins TRBV20-1 and TRBJ2-1; the D gene TCRdb calls, TRBD2, cannot be checked with no DNA. Germline V gene sequence: CDR1 DFQATT, CDR2 SNEGSKA (reference sequence). This CDR3 has 14 amino acids. CDR3 sequence reads: CSARDPAGVDEQFF.

The V and J genes are TRBV6-2 or TRBV6-3 and TRBJ2-3; TCRdb's D call, TRBD2, is unchecked because there is no DNA. This CDR3 region has 15 residues. Germline V lookup: CDR1 MNHEY, CDR2 SVGEGT. Here the CDR3 reads CASSYFSGGPDTQYF.

The chain couples TRBV7-3 to TRBJ1-5; with no DNA, the TCRdb D assignment of TRBD1 cannot be verified. Per the germline V gene, CDR1 is SGHTA and CDR2 is FQGTGA. The CDR3 length is 15 residues. CDR3 loop: CASSLTGGVNQPQHF.

CDR3 in amino acids: CSVSPMGGEYEQYF. The V and J genes are TRBV29-1 and TRBJ2-7; TCRdb picks TRBD1, but there is no DNA to check that call. CDR1 SQVTM and CDR2 ANQGSEA come from the germline V gene. There are 14 residues in the CDR3.

The genes are TRBV25-1 and TRBJ1-1. The CDR3 length is 13 residues. Per germline, CDR1 MGHDK and CDR2 SYGVNS. The CDR3 loop is CASSDRQFREAFF.

The chain has TRBV4-3 and TRBJ1-1; as DNA is missing, the TRBD1 call by TCRdb cannot be tested. Germline CDR1 reads LGHNA; CDR2 reads YSLEER. The length of the CDR3 is 15 residues. CDR3 loop: CASSQDSGGGTEAFF.

This sequence joins TRBV20-1 and TRBJ2-7; without DNA, the TCRdb call of TRBD1 cannot be checked. Germline lookup yields CDR1 DFQATT and CDR2 SNEGSKA (reference sequence). The CDR3 is 13 amino acids. CDR3 region: CSARKTGENEQYF.

V is TRBV28 and J is TRBJ2-7; lacking DNA, the TRBD2 call made by TCRdb goes unchecked. This CDR3 has 14 residues. Germline V lookup: CDR1 MDHEN, CDR2 SYDVKM. The CDR3 region is CASSLQVGSYEQYF.

The chain joins TRBV7-3 to TRBJ2-1; TCRdb names TRBD2, which stays unverified in the absence of DNA. CDR3 length equals 16 residues. CDR1 is SGHTA, CDR2 FQGTGA, per germline. The CDR3 loop reads CASSLFPGALTNEQFF.

The chain recombines TRBV20-1 with TRBJ2-1; without DNA, the TCRdb call of TRBD1 cannot be checked. CDR3 length: 14 amino acids. CDR1 and CDR2 from the germline V gene are DFQATT and SNEGSKA (reference sequence). The CDR3 loop reads CSAENQQGYNEQFF.

The V and J genes are TRBV20-1 and TRBJ2-7; TCRdb gives TRBD1 as the D gene, but with no DNA this cannot be confirmed. Germline CDR1 is DFQATT and CDR2 is SNEGSKA (reference sequence). The CDR3 sequence is 14 residues long. CDR3 in amino acids: CSARDRWQGDEQYF.

The genes are TRBV4-1 and TRBJ2-6; as DNA is missing, the TRBD1 call by TCRdb cannot be tested. From germline, CDR1 is MGHRA and CDR2 YSYEKL. CDR3 length equals 15 residues. This CDR3 is CASSSTTAGANVLTF.

The J gene is TRBJ2-7, the V gene TRBV10-3; TCRdb proposes TRBD1, but this gene call is untestable without DNA. Germline CDR1 ENHRY, CDR2 SYGVKD. This CDR3 has 14 residues. The CDR3 loop reads CAISVSGVDYEQYF.

V is TRBV7-6 and J is TRBJ2-2. The germline CDR1 and CDR2 sequences are SGHVS and FNYEAQ. The CDR3 covers 15 residues. The CDR3 is CASSLDLVNTGELFF.

The chain is built from TRBV5-1 and TRBJ2-1; TCRdb lists TRBD2, though no DNA is available to test this call. The CDR3 runs to 14 residues. Germline V gene lookup returns CDR1 SGHRS and CDR2 YFSETQ. This CDR3 is CASSNGLADNEQFF. Full variable domain (missing parts from reference TRBV5-1 and TRBJ2-1): KAGVTQTPRYLIKTRGQQVTLSCSPISGHRSVSWYQQTPGQGLQFLFEYFSETQRNKGNFPGRFSGRQFSNSRSEMNVSTLELGDSALYLCASSNGLADNEQFFGPGTRLTVL.

The chain uses TRBV7-9 and TRBJ2-1. Looked up from germline, CDR1 is SEHNR and CDR2 is FQNEAQ (reference sequence). The CDR3 is made up of 15 amino acids. CDR3 protein: CASSLIEVYSNEQFF.

The chain combines TRBV4-3 with TRBJ2-3; TCRdb designates TRBD1, a call that cannot be tested without DNA. The CDR3 spans 15 residues. Germline lookup yields CDR1 LGHNA and CDR2 YSLEER. The CDR3 loop reads CASSQEGRATDTQYF.

This chain links TRBV4-1 with TRBJ2-1; TCRdb calls TRBD2, which cannot be checked without DNA. Germline CDR1 is MGHRA and CDR2 is YSYEKL. The CDR3 extends over 16 amino acids. CDR3 sequence reads: CASSHYASGGYNEQFF.

The chain links TRBV6-5 to TRBJ2-7; TCRdb proposes TRBD2, but this gene call is untestable without DNA. CDR1 and CDR2 from the germline V gene are MNHEY and SVGAGI. The CDR3 contains 16 residues. CDR3 residues: CASSYPILAGVMEQYF.

The J gene is TRBJ2-1, the V gene TRBV4-3; checking the TCRdb D call of TRBD2 is not possible without DNA. This CDR3 is 17 amino acids long. Germline-derived CDR1 and CDR2 are LGHNA and YSLEER. CDR3 in amino acids: CASSQDPAGGLYNEQFF.